The 25 T cell receptor beta chains listed next were all sequenced from one sample in a study of T-cell reconstitution after alpha-beta-depleted transplantation in children. For TCRbeta, the library was prepared with unique molecular identifiers. TCRdb processed the PCR reads anew with MiXCR; each CDR3 protein has one entry. This table holds about 470,000 distinct CDR3 sequences, roughly 44% found once. The sample here was PBMCs, taken before TCRalphabeta/CD19-depleted stem cell transplant. The receptors stem from a girl aged 2-15 years with aplastic anemia, due to receive a stem cell transplant.

The chain has TRBV3-1 and TRBJ2-6; D is possibly TRBD2 (5 bases). V lost 3 bases, J lost 0 bases, and 6 bases lay in between. This CDR3 region has 15 residues. CDR1 is LGHDT, CDR2 YNNKEL, per germline (reference sequence). The CDR3 sequence is CASSQTTSGANVLTF. CDR3 coding DNA: TGTGCCAGCAGCCAGACTACCTCTGGGGCCAACGTCCTGACTTTC.

This rearrangement joins TRBV5-4 to TRBJ2-1, with D tentatively TRBD1 or TRBD2 (5 bases each). This CDR3 spans 15 amino acids. Trimming removed 0 bases from V and 6 bases from J, with 13 bases in between. Germline lookup yields CDR1 SGHNT and CDR2 YYREEE (reference sequence). CDR3 nucleotide sequence: TGTGCCAGCAGCTTGGACGGGACCGGCTCCAATGAGCAGTTCTTC. Amino acids: CASSLDGTGSNEQFF.

The J gene is TRBJ2-1, the V gene TRBV5-1; 8 bases align to TRBD1. The germline V gene encodes CDR1 SGHRS and CDR2 YFSETQ. The V and J ends lost 1 base and 4 bases, in that order; junction bases with no gene match: 10. The CDR3 has 17 residues. The CDR3 is CASSLPTGQANYNEQFF. CDR3 coding DNA: TGCGCCAGCAGCTTGCCAACGGGACAGGCAAATTACAATGAGCAGTTCTTC.

This clonotype has just a few counts. J is TRBJ2-3 and V is TRBV4-3; D is uncertain. V lost 3 bases, J lost 0 bases, and 10 bases lay in between. The CDR3 runs 15 residues. The germline V gene encodes CDR1 LGHNA and CDR2 YSLEER. CDR3 region: CASSQQALSTDTQYF. CDR3 coding DNA: TGCGCCAGCAGCCAGCAGGCTTTGAGCACAGATACGCAGTATTTT.

V gene TRBV18 combines with J gene TRBJ2-5; 13 nucleotides match TRBD2. The germline V gene has CDR1 KGHSH and CDR2 LQKENI. This CDR3 comprises 16 residues. The V segment lost 2 bases and the J segment 4 bases; nucleotides outside the gene matches: 4. For the CDR3, the DNA is TGTGCCAGCTCACCAGGACTAGCGGGGGAACGAGAGACCCAGTACTTC. Residues: CASSPGLAGERETQYF.

Concerning this clonotype itself: A much more abundant neighbour one base away suggests this may be a read error. V is TRBV29-1 and J is TRBJ1-2, with TRBD1 as a possible D gene (5 bases). Trimming took off 6 bases at V and 4 bases at J, with 12 bases between the two ends. CDR1 is SQVTM, CDR2 ANQGSEA, per germline. The CDR3 has 12 amino acids. The CDR3 sequence is CSVVDNSYGYTF. The CDR3 DNA is TGCAGCGTCGTGGACAACTCCTATGGCTACACCTTC.

This clonotype occurred many times. The J gene is TRBJ2-7, the V gene TRBV11-2; 10 bases are shared with TRBD2. Per the germline V gene, CDR1 is SGHAT and CDR2 is FQNNGV. Trimming cost V 5 bases and J 7 bases; bases outside gene matches: 20. The CDR3 length is 18 residues. The chain's CDR3 is CASSPSSSGSVVRREQYF. CDR3 sequence (DNA): TGTGCCAGCAGCCCCTCCTCTAGCGGGAGTGTCGTACGTCGAGAGCAGTACTTC.

This clonotype was picked up one time. The rearrangement links TRBV15 to TRBJ2-7, with D hard to call. The germline V gene encodes CDR1 LNHNV and CDR2 YYDKDF (reference sequence). V lost 0 bases and J 3 bases, leaving 6 bases between the germline ends. This CDR3 has 13 amino acids. CDR3 bases: TGTGCCACCAGCAGAGATACAGTCTACGAGCAGTACTTC. It encodes CATSRDTVYEQYF.

This clonotype was picked up a small number of times. V is TRBV20-1 and J is TRBJ2-7; 12 bases fit TRBD2. Losses at the gene ends were 0 bases for V and 7 bases for J; bases not matched to a gene: 7. CDR3 length: 15 amino acids. Germline assignment: CDR1 DFQATT and CDR2 SNEGSKA (reference sequence). CDR3 loop: CSARDPSGRVREQYF. CDR3 DNA sequence: TGCAGTGCTAGAGACCCTAGCGGGAGGGTAAGGGAGCAGTACTTC.

The chain combines TRBV10-3 with TRBJ2-7, with D perhaps TRBD1 or TRBD2 (5 bases each). The CDR3 loop spans 13 amino acids. The germline V gene has CDR1 ENHRY and CDR2 SYGVKD. V was clipped by 11 bases and J by 5 bases, with 19 bases between them. CDR3 sequence (DNA): TGTGCCTTCGGAAACCGGGACGGCAACGAGCAGTACTTC. It is translated as CAFGNRDGNEQYF.

The rearrangement joins TRBV29-1 to TRBJ2-5, with D hard to call. Germline CDR1 reads SQVTM; CDR2 reads ANQGSEA. The CDR3 consists of 11 residues. Trimming pared 4 bases from V and 5 bases from J, leaving 8 bases between. The CDR3 DNA reads TGCAGCGTTGGACTTGTGGAGACCCAGTACTTC. It codes for CSVGLVETQYF.

The J gene is TRBJ2-3, the V gene TRBV5-1; 10 nucleotides align to TRBD2. Germline trimming cut 0 bases from V and 12 bases from J; bases unmatched to any gene: 7. This CDR3 contains 14 residues. Per germline, CDR1 SGHRS and CDR2 YFSETQ. The chain's CDR3 is CASSLEVAGGLQYF. The CDR3 DNA reads TGCGCCAGCAGCTTGGAGGTAGCGGGAGGATTACAGTATTTT.

A note on this clonotype: Just one base apart from a much larger clone, this may be a read error. This CDR3 fails to terminate in the conserved phenylalanine or tryptophan, so it likely reflects a read error. This chain connects TRBV5-1 to TRBJ2-3, with D unresolved. This CDR3 contains 14 residues. CDR1 SGHRS and CDR2 YFSETQ come from the germline V gene. V gave up 0 bases and J gave up 0 bases, with 5 bases separating them. CDR3: CASSLVSSTDTQYS. CDR3 DNA sequence: TGCGCCAGCAGCTTGGTCAGCAGCACAGATACGCAGTATTCT.

The sample holds a few counts of this clonotype. In nucleotides, the CDR3 is TGCAGTGCGCAAAGGGGGGCAAACACTGAAGCTTTCTTT. Protein product: CSAQRGANTEAFF. This sequence joins TRBV20-1 and TRBJ1-1; D is possibly TRBD1 (6 bases). This CDR3 has 13 amino acids. The V and J ends lost 6 bases and 2 bases respectively, with 13 bases between them. Germline V gene sequence: CDR1 DFQATT, CDR2 SNEGSKA (reference sequence).

The chain couples TRBV6-1 to TRBJ1-4; D call uncertain. Germline V gives CDR1 MNHNS, CDR2 SASEGT. The CDR3 is 14 residues long. The V and J ends lost 4 bases and 7 bases respectively, with 13 bases between them. The CDR3 reads CASSGMSGSEKLFF. The CDR3 coding sequence is TGTGCCAGCAGTGGAATGTCCGGGAGTGAAAAACTGTTTTTT.

The chain couples TRBV20-1 to TRBJ1-2, with D possibly being TRBD1 (5 bases). In germline, CDR1 is DFQATT, CDR2 SNEGSKA (reference sequence). This CDR3 is 12 amino acids long. The DNA for the CDR3 is TGCAGCGTGCGAGGCGCGGGGGGTGGCTACACCTTC. Translation: CSVRGAGGGYTF.

The chain has TRBV7-9 and TRBJ1-2; possible D gene TRBD1, 5 bases. The CDR3 is made up of 16 amino acids. The germline gives CDR1 SEHNR, CDR2 FQNEAQ (reference sequence). Trimming cost V 5 bases and J 6 bases, with 22 bases left between them. Here the CDR3 DNA reads TGTGCCAGCAGCCCACCCGGCCAGGGTAATATTGATGGCTACACCTTC. As protein: CASSPPGQGNIDGYTF.

CDR3 amino acids: CASRLQGGRTEAFF. CDR3 sequence (DNA): TGCGCCAGCAGGTTACAGGGAGGGAGGACTGAAGCTTTCTTT. This sequence joins TRBV5-1 and TRBJ1-1, with D perhaps TRBD1 (6 bases). The CDR3 loop spans 14 amino acids. Trimming took off 5 bases at V and 5 bases at J, with 16 bases between the two ends. Germline V gene data show CDR1 as SGHRS and CDR2 as YFSETQ.

This clonotype was recorded a few times. The chain's CDR3 is CASSQGDSPLHF. The CDR3, as DNA: TGCGCCAGCAGCCAAGGGGATTCACCCCTCCACTTT. The chain combines TRBV4-1 with TRBJ1-6; D is undetermined. Germline V lookup: CDR1 MGHRA, CDR2 YSYEKL. The CDR3 contains 12 residues. Trimming shortened V by 1 base and J by 8 bases, and 3 bases separated the two germline ends.

The chain recombines TRBV7-6 with TRBJ2-3; D unclear. The CDR3 spans 14 residues. Trimming took 1 base from V and 1 from J, leaving 6 bases between them. Germline V gives CDR1 SGHVS, CDR2 FNYEAQ. CDR3 residues: CASSLEKGTDTQYF. The CDR3, as DNA: TGTGCCAGCAGCTTAGAGAAGGGCACAGATACGCAGTATTTT.

The V gene is TRBV20-1, the J gene TRBJ1-2; D might be TRBD1 (6 bases). Germline assignment: CDR1 DFQATT and CDR2 SNEGSKA (reference sequence). CDR3 size: 11 residues. The ends were cut back, 6 bases at V and 8 bases at J, with 13 bases in the middle. CDR3 sequence (DNA): TGCAGTGCCCAGGGGATAGAGGGCTACACCTTC. This encodes CSAQGIEGYTF.

This clonotype was counted ten times or more. The V call is TRBV12-3 or TRBV12-4, the J call TRBJ2-7; TRBD2 aligns across 12 bases. J gave up 6 bases and V 5 bases, and 8 bases lay outside the gene matches. The CDR3 runs 15 residues. CDR3 sequence reads: CASSRLAGVGSEQYF. DNA of the CDR3: TGTGCCAGCAGTCGACTAGCGGGAGTAGGGTCCGAGCAGTACTTC.

This clonotype came up a few times. V gene TRBV12-3 or TRBV12-4 combines with J gene TRBJ2-3, with TRBD2 matching over 10 bases. The CDR3 is 18 residues long. Germline trimming cut 5 bases from V and 8 bases from J; bases unmatched to any gene: 19. The CDR3 DNA sequence: TGTGCCAGCAGTACGGAAGCGGGGGGGATGTCATCCACAAGTACGCAGTATTTT. The encoded protein is CASSTEAGGMSSTSTQYF.

This chain joins TRBV24-1 and TRBJ2-1; TRBD2 aligns across 7 bases. V gave up 5 bases and J gave up 3 bases; unmatched junction bases: 3. CDR3 length equals 14 residues. CDR1 is KGHDR, CDR2 SFDVKD, per germline. The CDR3 protein is CATSGEGDYNEQFF. Here the CDR3 DNA reads TGTGCCACCAGTGGGGAGGGAGACTACAATGAGCAGTTCTTC.

This clonotype was seen ten or more times. This chain connects TRBV5-1 to TRBJ2-5, with 8 bases fitting TRBD2. The trim removed 5 bases at V and 5 bases at J, leaving 11 bases unmatched. Germline CDR1 and CDR2: SGHRS and YFSETQ. The CDR3 is made up of 15 amino acids. CDR3 amino acids: CASRPTGTSGETQYF. For the CDR3, the DNA is TGCGCCAGCAGACCCACCGGGACTAGTGGGGAGACCCAGTACTTC. Drawing the rest from reference TRBV5-1 and TRBJ2-5, the complete variable domain is KAGVTQTPRYLIKTRGQQVTLSCSPISGHRSVSWYQQTPGQGLQFLFEYFSETQRNKGNFPGRFSGRQFSNSRSEMNVSTLELGDSALYLCASRPTGTSGETQYFGPGTRLLVL.